Shown below are 9 T cell receptor beta chains from a single sample sequenced in a study of glioma-infiltrating T cells. Amplification of TCR alpha and beta CDR3 regions from RNA used iRepertoire nested multiplex PCR. TCRdb ran MiXCR on the multiplex PCR reads and lists one entry per CDR3 protein. This table has some 110,000 distinct CDR3 sequences, approximately 23% appearing once. The sequencing input was glioma tissue, nonneoplastic brain tissue, or PBMCs (not recorded which). Source of these receptors: a human donor with low-grade glioma or glioblastoma, undergoing nonglioma brain surgery, or in good health (not recorded which).

This clonotype showed up many times. The chain combines TRBV7-2 with TRBJ2-1; TRBD2 matches at 12 bases. The CDR3 runs to 15 residues. J gave up 8 bases and V 5 bases, and 7 bases lay outside the gene matches. Germline V CDR1 and CDR2: SGHTA, FQGNSA. The DNA for the CDR3 is TGTGCCAGCAGCCCGACTAGCGGGAGTGTACATGAGCAGTTCTTC. It yields the protein CASSPTSGSVHEQFF.

This clonotype was seen ten or more times. The chain joins TRBV4-3 to TRBJ1-2, with D tentatively TRBD1 (5 bases). V lost 0 bases and J lost 6, with 17 bases in between. Germline V gives CDR1 LGHNA, CDR2 YSLEER. The CDR3 sequence is 16 residues long. CDR3 sequence (DNA): TGCGCCAGCAGCCAAGAAGGGTCGGGGGTTGGAGATGGCTACACCTTC. Residues: CASSQEGSGVGDGYTF.

Remarks on this clonotype: A read error may be the cause here, since a much bigger clone is one base away. The V call is TRBV2, the J call TRBJ1-1; D is possibly TRBD1 (5 bases). V lost 7 bases, J lost 5 bases, and 17 bases lay in between. Per the germline V gene, CDR1 is SNHLY and CDR2 is FYNNEI. The CDR3 runs 14 residues. CDR3 DNA: TGTGCCAGCATACCCCGGCGTGAGGGGACTGAAGCTTTCTTT. Translated: CASIPRREGTEAFF.

This clonotype was seen a handful of times. V gene TRBV4-2 combines with J gene TRBJ1-2; no clear D. This CDR3 is 15 amino acids long. The germline V and J ends were trimmed by 0 bases and 5 bases, with 13 bases remaining between them. Germline V gene sequence: CDR1 LGHNA, CDR2 YNFKEQ. In DNA form, the CDR3 reads TGTGCCAGCAGCCAAGACGGGGATTCCTTTTATGGCTACACCTTC. This codes for CASSQDGDSFYGYTF.

The table lists this clonotype with many counts. The chain is built from TRBV27 and TRBJ1-1; a possible D gene is TRBD1 (5 bases). V was pared by 5 bases and J by 0 bases, with 19 bases between. The CDR3 has 17 residues. Germline assignment: CDR1 MNHEY and CDR2 SMNVEV (reference sequence). CDR3 protein: CASSLRTGYAMNTEAFF. DNA of the CDR3: TGTGCCAGCAGTCTTCGAACAGGATACGCAATGAACACTGAAGCTTTCTTT.

About this clonotype itself: A clone one base away is much larger, so this may be a read error. The J gene is TRBJ1-2, the V gene TRBV5-1; D gene ambiguous. The CDR3 sequence is 13 residues long. Per germline, CDR1 SGHRS and CDR2 YFSETQ. CDR3 protein: CASSLGGLYCYTF. The CDR3 nucleotides are TGCGCCAGCAGCTTGGGAGGGCTCTATTGCTACACCTTC.

The chain couples TRBV6-6 to TRBJ1-1, with D maybe TRBD1 (5 bases). This CDR3 is built from 13 residues. V shed 0 bases and J shed 6 bases, with 8 bases lying between them. CDR1 and CDR2 from the germline V gene are MNHNY and SVGAGI (reference sequence). DNA for the CDR3: TGTGCCAGCAGTTACTCGACAGACGCTGAAGCTTTCTTT. Amino acid sequence: CASSYSTDAEAFF.

This clonotype was seen at least ten times. The chain carries TRBV7-9 and TRBJ2-7; D is uncertain. V was pared by 5 bases and J by 6 bases, with 20 bases between. Germline CDR1 and CDR2: SEHNR and FQNEAQ (reference sequence). This CDR3 spans 15 amino acids. The DNA of the CDR3 is TGTGCCAGCAGCCCCGAGACGGATGTCTCCGGCGAGCAGTACTTC. Its protein is CASSPETDVSGEQYF.

This clonotype was picked up a small number of times. V and J are TRBV19 and TRBJ2-4, with D perhaps matching TRBD1 (6 bases). V was trimmed by 5 bases and J by 6 bases, leaving 8 bases between them. This CDR3 has 12 amino acids. Germline CDR1 reads LNHDA; CDR2 reads SQIVND (reference sequence). This chain's CDR3 is CASSSDRNIQYF. In DNA, the CDR3 is TGTGCCAGTAGTTCGGACAGAAACATTCAGTACTTC. The full variable domain, completed using reference TRBV19 and TRBJ2-4, is DGGITQSPKYLFRKEGQNVTLSCEQNLNHDAMYWYRQDPGQGLRLIYYSQIVNDFQKGDIAEGYSVSREKKESFPLTVTSAQKNPTAFYLCASSSDRNIQYFGAGTRLSVL.